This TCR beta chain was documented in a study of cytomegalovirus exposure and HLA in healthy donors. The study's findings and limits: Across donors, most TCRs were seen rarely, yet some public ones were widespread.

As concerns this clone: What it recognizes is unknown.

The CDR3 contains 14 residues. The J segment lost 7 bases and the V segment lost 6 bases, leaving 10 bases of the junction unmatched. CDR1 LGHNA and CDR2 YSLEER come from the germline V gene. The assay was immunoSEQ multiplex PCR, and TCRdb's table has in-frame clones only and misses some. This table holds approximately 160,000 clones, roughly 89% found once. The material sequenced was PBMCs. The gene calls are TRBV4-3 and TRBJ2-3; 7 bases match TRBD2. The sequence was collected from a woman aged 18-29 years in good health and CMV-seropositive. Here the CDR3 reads CASRLAGEGHTQYF. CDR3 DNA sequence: TGCGCCAGCAGACTGGCGGGAGAGGGCCATACGCAGTATTTT.